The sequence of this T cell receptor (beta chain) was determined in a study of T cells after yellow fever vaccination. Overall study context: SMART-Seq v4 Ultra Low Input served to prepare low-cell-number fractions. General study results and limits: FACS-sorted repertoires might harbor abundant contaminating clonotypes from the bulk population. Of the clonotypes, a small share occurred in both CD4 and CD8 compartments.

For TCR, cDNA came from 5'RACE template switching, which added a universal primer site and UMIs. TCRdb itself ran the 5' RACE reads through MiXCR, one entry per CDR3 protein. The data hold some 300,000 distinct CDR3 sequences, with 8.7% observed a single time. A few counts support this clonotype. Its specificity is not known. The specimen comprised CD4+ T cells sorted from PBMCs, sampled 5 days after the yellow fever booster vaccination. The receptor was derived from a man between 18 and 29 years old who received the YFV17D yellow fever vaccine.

CDR3 protein: CASSWEHEQFF. In nucleotides, the CDR3 is TGTGCCAGCAGCTGGGAACATGAGCAGTTCTTC. The chain has TRBV5-6 and TRBJ2-1; no clear D. V dropped 3 bases and J dropped 8 bases, with 6 bases sitting between them. Germline CDR1 is SGHDT and CDR2 is YYEEEE. The CDR3 is 11 amino acids.